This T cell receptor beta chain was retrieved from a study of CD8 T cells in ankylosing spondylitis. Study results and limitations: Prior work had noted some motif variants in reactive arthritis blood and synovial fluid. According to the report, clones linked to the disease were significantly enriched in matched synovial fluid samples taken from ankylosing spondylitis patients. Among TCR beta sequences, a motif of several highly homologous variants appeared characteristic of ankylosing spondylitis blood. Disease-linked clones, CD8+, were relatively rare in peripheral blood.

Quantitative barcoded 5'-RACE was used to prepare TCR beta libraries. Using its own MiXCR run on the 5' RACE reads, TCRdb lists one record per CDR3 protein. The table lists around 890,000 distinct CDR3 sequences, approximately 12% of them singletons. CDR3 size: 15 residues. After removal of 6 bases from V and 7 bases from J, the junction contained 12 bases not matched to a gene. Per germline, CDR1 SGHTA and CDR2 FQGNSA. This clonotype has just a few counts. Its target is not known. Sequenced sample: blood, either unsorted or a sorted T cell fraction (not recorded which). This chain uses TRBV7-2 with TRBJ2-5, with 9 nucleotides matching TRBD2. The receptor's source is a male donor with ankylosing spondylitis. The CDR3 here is CASSMGRGGPGTQYF. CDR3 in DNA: TGTGCCAGCAGTATGGGGCGGGGGGGCCCCGGGACCCAGTACTTC.